The 17 T cell receptor beta chains reported below all come from one sample, sequenced in a study of blood T cell repertoires in COVID-19. Measured with immunoSEQ multiplex PCR; TCRdb has only the in-frame clones, and not every one. This table holds around 78,000 clones, 90% found once. The sequencing input was peripheral blood. The receptors come from a woman between 50 and 59 years old in a cohort sampled during active COVID-19.

The V call is TRBV5-1, the J call TRBJ1-2; possibly TRBD1 for D (6 bases). Germline assignment: CDR1 SGHRS and CDR2 YFSETQ. The germline V and J ends were trimmed by 0 bases and 2 bases, with 11 bases remaining between them. There are 15 residues in the CDR3. The DNA of the CDR3 is TGCGCCAGCAGCTTGGACGATCAGGGGAACTATGGCTACACCTTC. Protein: CASSLDDQGNYGYTF.

This clone appeared a single time. The chain carries TRBV27 and TRBJ2-7, with 10 bases lining up with TRBD2. CDR3 length: 14 amino acids. V lost 3 bases, J lost 2 bases, and 1 base stayed unmatched. Germline V gene lookup returns CDR1 MNHEY and CDR2 SMNVEV (reference sequence). This CDR3 is CASSLGLATYEQYF. The CDR3 DNA is TGTGCCAGCAGTTTGGGACTAGCGACCTACGAGCAGTACTTC.

The gene calls are TRBV30 and TRBJ2-2, with 9 bases fitting TRBD1. V gave up 7 bases and J gave up 5 bases; unmatched junction bases: 14. The CDR3 has 16 residues. CDR1 and CDR2 from the germline V gene are GTSNPN and SVGIG (reference sequence). DNA for the CDR3: TGTGCCTCCTCACTCCCGGACAGGGGAAGTACCGGGGAGCTGTTTTTT. This encodes CASSLPDRGSTGELFF.

CDR3 loop: CASSPPSERQFF. CDR3 DNA: TGTGCCAGCAGCCCGCCCTCGGAGCGGCAGTTCTTC. The rearrangement links TRBV7-9 to TRBJ2-1; D unresolved. Trimming left V 5 bases short and J 12 bases short, with 14 bases between. In germline, CDR1 is SEHNR, CDR2 FQNEAQ (reference sequence). The CDR3 loop spans 12 amino acids.

V usage is TRBV5-1 and J usage is TRBJ2-1; maybe TRBD2 (6 bases). This CDR3 contains 15 residues. V was pared by 0 bases and J by 5 bases, with 12 bases between. CDR1 is SGHRS and CDR2 is YFSETQ in the germline V gene. The CDR3 is CASSLAITSNNEQFF. The CDR3 DNA reads TGCGCCAGCAGCTTGGCCATAACTAGCAACAATGAGCAGTTCTTC.

The CDR3 sequence is CASSLRTAYGYTF. The CDR3 nucleotides read TGTGCCAGCAGTTTAAGGACAGCCTATGGCTACACCTTC. The rearrangement uses TRBV28 and TRBJ1-2; TRBD1 is a possible D gene (6 bases). The V gene's germline CDR1 is MDHEN and CDR2 SYDVKM. The CDR3 loop spans 13 amino acids. With 2 bases removed from V and 4 bases from J, the gap between germline ends came to 8 bases.

The gene calls are TRBV7-2 and TRBJ2-3; no clear D. This CDR3 region has 12 residues. The germline V gene encodes CDR1 SGHTA and CDR2 FQGNSA. V was pared by 6 bases and J by 3 bases, with 7 bases between. In DNA form, the CDR3 reads TGTGCCAGCAGGACCGGGACAGATACGCAGTATTTT. This translates into CASRTGTDTQYF.

This sequence joins TRBV5-8 and TRBJ2-4; 10 nucleotides line up with TRBD2. CDR1 and CDR2 from the germline V gene are SGHTS and YDEGEE. V was pared by 3 bases and J by 0 bases, with 9 bases of the junction left unmatched. The CDR3 totals 18 residues. The CDR3 reads CASSSGGTSAPAKNIQYF. Here the CDR3 DNA reads TGTGCCAGCAGCTCGGGGGGGACTAGCGCCCCAGCCAAAAACATTCAGTACTTC.

The CDR3: CASSLGGVGNSPLHF. The CDR3, as DNA: TGTGCCAGCAGTTTAGGGGGGGTCGGTAATTCACCCCTCCACTTT. The chain couples TRBV28 to TRBJ1-6; the D gene is possibly TRBD1 (5 bases). V was clipped by 2 bases and J by 6 bases, with 11 bases between them. The CDR3 runs to 15 residues. In germline, CDR1 is MDHEN, CDR2 SYDVKM.

The rearrangement joins TRBV2 to TRBJ2-4; maybe TRBD1 (6 bases). Germline V gene sequence: CDR1 SNHLY, CDR2 FYNNEI. V dropped 5 bases and J dropped 6 bases, with 14 bases sitting between them. The CDR3 contains 14 residues. The CDR3 spells CASSPTGPPNIQYF. Written as DNA, the CDR3 is TGTGCCAGCAGTCCGACAGGACCCCCAAACATTCAGTACTTC.

This clone was seen a few times. The chain employs TRBV7-2 and TRBJ1-5; D gene ambiguous. In germline, CDR1 is SGHTA, CDR2 FQGNSA. The CDR3 loop spans 14 amino acids. Trimming removed 5 bases from V and 0 bases from J, with 8 bases in between. CDR3 residues: CASSPFYSNQPQHF. DNA for the CDR3: TGTGCCAGCAGCCCCTTCTATAGCAATCAGCCCCAGCATTTT.

Here the CDR3 reads CASSPRSPYNEQFF. DNA for the CDR3: TGTGCCAGCAGCCCGAGATCTCCCTACAATGAGCAGTTCTTC. The V and J genes are TRBV7-3 and TRBJ2-1; D uncertain. This CDR3 is built from 14 residues. Germline lookup yields CDR1 SGHTA and CDR2 FQGTGA. The V end lost 5 bases, the J end lost 2 bases, and 10 bases lay between the germline ends.

This rearrangement joins TRBV5-1 to TRBJ1-2, with 7 bases aligning to TRBD1. Germline V gene lookup returns CDR1 SGHRS and CDR2 YFSETQ. The CDR3 covers 13 residues. The trim removed 3 bases at V and 8 bases at J, leaving 7 bases unmatched. CDR3 sequence (DNA): TGCGCCAGCAGCTCCGAAGGACAGGAGGGCTACACCTTC. As protein: CASSSEGQEGYTF.

The rearrangement joins TRBV10-1 to TRBJ1-1, with D unclear. The germline CDR1 and CDR2 sequences are WNHNN and SYGVQD (reference sequence). Trimming cost V 4 bases and J 0 bases, with 6 bases left between them. The CDR3 contains 13 residues. The CDR3 protein is CASSGQMNTEAFF. DNA for the CDR3: TGCGCCAGCAGTGGTCAGATGAACACTGAAGCTTTCTTT.

This clone was counted once. The chain is built from TRBV3-1 (or the pseudogene TRBV3-2) and TRBJ2-3, with 7 positions matching TRBD2. CDR1 is LGHDT and CDR2 is YNNKEL in the germline V gene (reference sequence). J lost 2 bases, V lost 1 base, and 6 bases had no gene match. The CDR3 runs to 16 residues. CDR3 DNA sequence: TGTGCCAGCAGCCAAGGGTGGCGGGGGAACACAGATACGCAGTATTTT. Translated: CASSQGWRGNTDTQYF.

The chain links TRBV3-1 (or the pseudogene TRBV3-2) to TRBJ2-2; 8 bases are shared with TRBD1. Germline CDR1 LGHDT, CDR2 YNNKEL (reference sequence). The CDR3 has 15 residues. V shed 6 bases, J shed 7 bases, and the junction held 10 bases outside the gene matches. CDR3 nucleotides: TGTGCCAGCAGACCAGGGACAGGCTACATCGGGGAGCTGTTTTTT. Encoded protein: CASRPGTGYIGELFF.

The chain links TRBV7-3 to TRBJ1-1; D possibly corresponds to TRBD1 (5 bases). The CDR3 totals 13 residues. The V and J ends lost 5 bases and 8 bases respectively, with 15 bases between them. Germline V CDR1 and CDR2: SGHTA, FQGTGA. The CDR3 DNA sequence: TGTGCCAGCAGCCCGCGGGGCCCACCCGAAGCTTTCTTT. Encoded protein: CASSPRGPPEAFF.